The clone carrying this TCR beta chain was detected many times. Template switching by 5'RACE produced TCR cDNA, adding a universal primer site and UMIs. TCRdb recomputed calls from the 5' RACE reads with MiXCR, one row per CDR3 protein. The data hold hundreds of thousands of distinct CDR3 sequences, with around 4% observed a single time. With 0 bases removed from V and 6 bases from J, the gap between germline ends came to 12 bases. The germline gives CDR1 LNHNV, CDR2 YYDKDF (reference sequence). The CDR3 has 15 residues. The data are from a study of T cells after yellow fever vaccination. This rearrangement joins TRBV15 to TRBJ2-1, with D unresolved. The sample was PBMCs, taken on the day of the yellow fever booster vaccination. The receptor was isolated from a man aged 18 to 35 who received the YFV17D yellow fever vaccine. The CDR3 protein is CATSRDPSPSNEQFF. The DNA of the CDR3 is TGTGCCACCAGCAGAGATCCTTCCCCCTCCAATGAGCAGTTCTTC. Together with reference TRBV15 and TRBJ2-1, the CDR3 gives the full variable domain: DAMVIQNPRYQVTQFGKPVTLSCSQTLNHNVMYWYQQKSSQAPKLLFHYYDKDFNNEADTPDNFQSRRPNTSFCFLDIRSPGLGDTAMYLCATSRDPSPSNEQFFGPGTRLTVL.